The entry below describes one T cell receptor (beta chain). TCRdb redid the calling of the 5' RACE reads with MiXCR, one entry per CDR3 protein. The data show under 70,000 distinct CDR3 sequences, 15% seen once. The sample is drawn from a study of early T cells in non-severe SARS-CoV-2 infection. CDR1 and CDR2 from the germline V gene are MNHEY and SVGAGI. Trimming took off 4 bases at V and 4 bases at J, with 15 bases between the two ends. The CDR3 spans 15 residues. The sequence derives from an adult who was a healthcare worker with PCR-confirmed SARS-CoV-2 infection or an uninfected control (not recorded which). Source: whole blood, taken at baseline. V is TRBV6-5 and J is TRBJ2-3; perhaps TRBD2 as D (5 bases). The CDR3 protein is CASSFTSLGPDTQYF. The CDR3 DNA follows: TGTGCCAGCAGTTTTACCTCACTAGGCCCAGATACGCAGTATTTT.